The rows below give T cell receptor beta chains drawn from one sample of a study of blood T cells in healthy people across ages. TCRdb analysed the 5' RACE reads with MiXCR anew, one entry per CDR3 protein. The profile shows about 720,000 distinct CDR3 sequences, around a fifth of them singletons. Sequencing used blood. The receptors originated from a man in his 70s in good health. Each CDR3 is given with its conserved first and last residue. Fields, in order: V gene, D gene, clone size, J gene, CDR3 protein, CDR3 DNA. The D gene is left open where the match is weak. Not all rows give a size; the values are once, few, many and, for expanded clones, a class.

>TRBV6-5|.|.|TRBJ2-7
CASTPYGGSYEQYF
TGTGCCAGCACCCCTTACGGCGGTTCGTACGAGCAGTACTTC
>TRBV20-1|.|.|TRBJ1-5
CSARTGPAQPQHF
TGCAGTGCTAGAACGGGGCCAGCTCAGCCCCAGCATTTT
>TRBV5-1|.|once|TRBJ1-3
CASSLVTGSSGNTIYF
TGCGCCAGCAGCTTGGTTACGGGTTCGTCGGGAAACACCATATATTTT
>TRBV2|.|.|TRBJ2-7
CASSWDGHYEQYF
TGTGCCAGCAGTTGGGACGGACACTACGAGCAGTACTTC
>TRBV20-1|.|.|TRBJ1-1
CSATGLPNTEAFF
TGCAGTGCTACGGGACTTCCGAACACTGAAGCTTTCTTT
>TRBV15|.|.|TRBJ1-1
CATSRTVLGTEAFF
TGTGCCACCAGCCGGACAGTCTTAGGGACTGAAGCTTTCTTT
>TRBV4-3|.|.|TRBJ2-5
CASSQDSREETQYF
TGCGCCAGCAGCCAAGATTCCAGGGAAGAGACCCAGTACTTC
>TRBV7-3|.|few|TRBJ1-4
CASSLFCEKLFF
TGTGCCAGCAGCTTATTTTGCGAAAAACTGTTTTTT
>TRBV7-8|.|.|TRBJ2-3
CASSPWGLGTDTQYF
TGTGCCAGCAGCCCATGGGGTCTGGGCACAGATACGCAGTATTTT
>TRBV29-1|.|.|TRBJ2-3
CSVDGDGVTDTQYF
TGCAGCGTTGATGGGGATGGGGTTACAGATACGCAGTACTTT
>TRBV20-1|.|.|TRBJ2-2
CSATVPGQNTGELFF
TGCAGTGCTACCGTACCGGGACAGAACACCGGGGAGCTGTTTTTT
>TRBV11-2|.|.|TRBJ2-1
CASSSPGAHNEQFF
TGTGCCAGCAGCTCCCCGGGAGCACACAATGAGCAGTTCTTC
>TRBV7-2|TRBD2|.|TRBJ2-3
CASSLVAGEPTDTQYF
TGTGCCAGCAGCTTAGTTGCGGGGGAGCCCACAGATACGCAGTATTTT
>TRBV7-9|.|few|TRBJ1-2
CASSAETANYGYTF
TGTGCCAGCAGCGCCGAGACAGCTAACTATGGCTACACCTTC
>TRBV19|TRBD2|few|TRBJ2-7
CASSMAWGGGYEQYF
TGTGCCAGTAGTATGGCGTGGGGGGGTGGCTACGAGCAGTACTTC
>TRBV20-1|.|few|TRBJ2-3
CSAPYLASLDTQYF
TGCAGTGCTCCCTATCTCGCCTCCCTTGATACGCAGTATTTT
>TRBV14|TRBD1|.|TRBJ2-4
CASSPRGRGQNIQYF
TGTGCCAGCAGCCCCCGGGGCAGGGGGCAAAACATTCAGTACTTC
>TRBV11-2|TRBD2|once|TRBJ2-7
CASSPGLAGAFEQYF
TGTGCCAGCAGCCCCGGACTAGCGGGGGCTTTCGAGCAGTACTTC
>TRBV11-2|.|few|TRBJ2-3
CASSLGGREDTQYF
TGTGCCAGCAGCTTAGGGGGTAGGGAAGATACGCAGTATTTT
>TRBV7-2|.|few|TRBJ2-5
CASSFKTQETQCF
TGTGCCAGCAGCTTTAAAACCCAAGAGACCCAGTGCTTC
>TRBV5-1|.|few|TRBJ1-2
CASSFEGTGGYTF
TGCGCCAGCAGCTTCGAGGGGACTGGAGGCTACACCTTC
>TRBV6-5|.|.|TRBJ2-5
CASSTVETQYF
TGTGCCAGCAGCACCGTAGAGACCCAGTACTTC
>TRBV5-1|TRBD2|few|TRBJ2-3
CASSPGLFISTDTQYF
TGCGCCAGCAGCCCGGGACTATTCATTTCCACAGATACGCAGTATTTT
>TRBV5-1|TRBD2|few|TRBJ2-3
CASSTGTSGGAFDTQYF
TGCGCCAGCAGCACCGGGACTAGCGGGGGGGCCTTTGATACGCAGTATTTT
>TRBV12-3/TRBV12-4|.|few|TRBJ2-3
CASSPGRTITDTQYF
TGTGCCAGCAGCCCGGGGCGGACCATCACAGATACGCAGTATTTT
>TRBV7-9|TRBD2|few|TRBJ2-1
CASSFEGLGWYEQFF
TGTGCCAGCAGCTTTGAGGGACTAGGATGGTATGAGCAGTTCTTC
>TRBV18|.|few|TRBJ2-1
CASSPLATSSYNEQFF
TGTGCCAGCTCACCACTAGCCACCAGCTCCTACAATGAGCAGTTCTTC
>TRBV12-3/TRBV12-4|.|many|TRBJ1-4
CASSLGGRGRREEKLFF
TGTGCCAGCAGTTTGGGAGGCCGAGGGCGAAGAGAGGAAAAACTGTTTTTT
>TRBV7-2|.|.|TRBJ2-1
CASSVSASSYNEQFF
TGTGCCAGCAGCGTTAGCGCTAGCTCCTACAATGAGCAGTTCTTC
>TRBV20-1|TRBD2|few|TRBJ2-7
CSASGRVRDEQYF
TGCAGTGCTAGTGGGAGGGTCCGGGACGAGCAGTACTTC
>TRBV12-3/TRBV12-4|.|.|TRBJ2-3
CASSPRMRVTDTQYF
TGTGCCAGCAGTCCACGGATGCGGGTCACAGATACGCAGTATTTT
>TRBV10-2|.|few|TRBJ2-1
CASSEQTNHEQFF
TGCGCCAGCAGTGAGCAAACCAACCATGAGCAGTTCTTC
>TRBV7-9|.|.|TRBJ2-3
CASSLDWEIDTQYF
TGTGCCAGCAGCTTAGATTGGGAGATAGATACGCAGTATTTT
>TRBV28|.|few|TRBJ2-5
CASSSLVETQYF
TGTGCCAGCAGTTCGCTAGTGGAGACCCAGTACTTC
>TRBV7-2|.|.|TRBJ2-3
CASSEKDTQYF
TGTGCCAGCAGCGAGAAAGATACGCAGTATTTT
>TRBV5-4|TRBD1|few|TRBJ2-5
CASSSRIGQEQETQYF
TGTGCCAGCAGCTCTCGAATCGGACAGGAGCAAGAGACCCAGTACTTC